This record looks at one T cell receptor (beta chain) sequence and its context. This clone was recorded once. Its antigen remains unidentified. No base qualities exist here, and no much larger clone lies one base off it. The sample's time point, from its label and the paper: about 28 days (+/-7) after the second vaccine dose. Because spike-specific TCR depth and breadth did not differ between the two schedules, AZD1222 recipients who got a second dose at roughly 4 weeks were pooled with those who got a second dose at roughly 12 weeks. Samples from vaccinated people were obtained from the UK trials COV001 and COV002, which included a single-blind randomized controlled phase 2/3 trial of AZD1222 (ChAdOx1 nCoV-19) in healthy adults. For TCRbeta chain sequencing, PBMC samples from trial participants were taken at day 0 and at day 28 after the second dose. Trimming costs V 1 base and J 7 bases, and their ends lie 10 bases apart. Reading the germline V gene (reference sequence) gives CDR1 LGHDT and CDR2 YNNKEL. The CDR3 runs 13 amino acids, cysteine and phenylalanine included. Only CDR3 DNA is held: 39 bases, read in frame from base 1.

The data belong to a study of T cell responses to AZD1222 COVID-19 vaccine (dated by TCRdb to about 2021). Concerning the study at large: A total of 230 to 250 trial participants underwent TCR sequencing, of whom 207 received two doses of AZD1222 and roughly 25 received two doses of the MenACWY control vaccine. Trial participants were enrolled by age into subgroups of 18-55, 56-69 and 70-plus years, and approximately 150, 30 and 60 TCR-sequenced participants, respectively, were included in these subgroups. Broader findings and caveats from the paper: In the small 56-69-year group, the increase in depth fell short of significance, most likely because of low power. Conclusions about previously exposed vaccinees are limited because only five or six AZD1222 recipients were SARS-CoV-2 seropositive at baseline. A significant rise in spike-specific TCR breadth and depth was observed after two AZD1222 doses relative to day 0 and relative to MenACWY recipients. Participants were mostly white British and included more females than males, and it was suggested by the authors that clonal diversity may have been underestimated. Because no day 14 peak-response samples were available, the repertoires could be characterized only after the peak T cell response. Reportedly, close to half of the unique spike-specific TCRs recognized epitopes lying outside the regions that are mutated in the B.1.351 and B.1.1.7 variants. The whole spike protein was spanned by vaccine-associated CD4 TCRs, and dominant responses were seen in regions 160-218 and 743-854.

The CDR3 regions of human TCRbeta chains were subjected to immunosequencing. Regarding the original processing steps: Repertoire TCRs were checked for matches against a reference library of SARS-CoV-2-specific TCRs that had been generated using the MIRA antigen-specificity platform. Breadth meant the fraction of unique TCRs that were SARS-CoV-2-associated, whereas depth meant the fraction of total T cells that were SARS-CoV-2-associated. Using the MIRA data, each spike-specific TCR was assigned both to the spike region to which the TCR was reactive and to a CD4 or CD8 class. Log10-transformed breadth and depth values were compared by one-way ANOVA with Sidak's multiple comparisons tests. As stored in TCRdb, this immuneACCESS dataset retains in-frame rearrangements with V and J assigned. A fraction of the clones does not appear; measured against another copy, unresolved V genes explain less than half of the discrepancy, and the remainder lacks a known reason. V, J and clone size are those of that table, while D and trimming were read from the DNA. For this sample the table gives 100,000 to 150,000 clones, of which 91% were detected only once. The top ten clones comprise under 2% of the sample.

The material was peripheral blood, obtained 28 days after the second AZD1222 dose. The chain is encoded by TRBV3-1 (or the pseudogene TRBV3-2) joined to TRBJ1-1; a weak D assignment points to TRBD1 (5 bases agree). The receptor was isolated from an adult who received the AZD1222 COVID-19 vaccine. In nucleotide form, the sequence is TGTGCCAGCAGCCAAGCAGGGCCTGGTGAAGCTTTCTTT. It is translated as CASSQAGPGEAFF.